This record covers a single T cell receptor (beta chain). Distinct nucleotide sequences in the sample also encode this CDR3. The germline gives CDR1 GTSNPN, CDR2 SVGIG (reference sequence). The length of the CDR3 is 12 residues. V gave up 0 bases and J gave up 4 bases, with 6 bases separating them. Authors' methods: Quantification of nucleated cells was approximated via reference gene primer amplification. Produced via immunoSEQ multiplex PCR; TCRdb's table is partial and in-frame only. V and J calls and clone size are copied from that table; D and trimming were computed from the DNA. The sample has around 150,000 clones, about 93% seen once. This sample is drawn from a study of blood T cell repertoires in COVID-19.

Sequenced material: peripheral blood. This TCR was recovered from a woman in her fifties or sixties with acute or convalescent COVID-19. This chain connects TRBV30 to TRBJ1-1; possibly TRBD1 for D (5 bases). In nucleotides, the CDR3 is TGTGCCTGGAGTGTGGGGGGCACTGAAGCTTTCTTT. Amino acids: CAWSVGGTEAFF.